Shown below are 7 T cell receptor beta chains from a single sample sequenced in a study of blood T cells in healthy people across ages. Through a sample-barcoded 5' primer and a J-beta primer mix, a second PCR was run for roughly 6 to 11 cycles. MiXCR, applied by TCRdb to the 5' RACE reads, yields one record per CDR3 protein. The repertoire holds about 780,000 distinct CDR3 sequences, under 80% seen once, with around 30% in the top ten. What was sequenced was blood. These receptors were collected from a man aged 25 to 40 in good health.

The chain uses TRBV7-2 and TRBJ2-1, with 15 positions matching TRBD2. This CDR3 is 16 amino acids long. The V gene's germline CDR1 is SGHTA and CDR2 FQGNSA. Germline trimming cut 6 bases from V and 7 bases from J; bases unmatched to any gene: 7. The CDR3: CASRGLAGGAWNEQFF. The CDR3 DNA sequence: TGTGCCAGCAGAGGACTAGCGGGGGGGGCTTGGAATGAGCAGTTCTTC.

The V gene is TRBV7-9, the J gene TRBJ1-2; TRBD1 matches 7 bases. The CDR3 is 14 residues long. With 5 bases clipped from V and 5 bases from J, the junction kept 8 bases outside the gene matches. In germline, CDR1 is SEHNR, CDR2 FQNEAQ (reference sequence). CDR3 protein: CASSDRDRKYGYTF. The CDR3 coding sequence is TGTGCCAGCAGCGACCGGGACAGAAAATATGGCTACACCTTC.

This chain connects TRBV27 to TRBJ2-4; 9 nucleotides line up with TRBD1. The J call may be mistaken, given a closer DNA end match to TRBJ2-7. Looked up from germline, CDR1 is MNHEY and CDR2 is SMNVEV (reference sequence). The CDR3 contains 15 residues. The CDR3 DNA follows: TGTGCCACCCGTCAAACCACAGGGGGCGCGGGCGAGCAGTACTTC. It specifies CATRQTTGGAGEQYF.

Note on this clonotype: A read error may produce the germline difference seen at one junction end. This chain links TRBV7-9 with TRBJ2-1; D might be TRBD2 (6 bases). Germline V lookup: CDR1 SEHNR, CDR2 FQNEAQ (reference sequence). CDR3 length equals 16 residues. DNA of the CDR3: TGTGCCAGCAGCTCAGCGGGTTCTAGCTCCCACAATGAGCAGTTCTTC. Amino acid sequence: CASSSAGSSSHNEQFF. The variable domain in full, completed from reference TRBV7-9 and TRBJ2-1, reads DTGVSQNPRHKITKRGQNVTFRCDPISEHNRLYWYRQTLGQGPEFLTYFQNEAQLEKSRLLSDRFSAERPKGSFSTLEIQRTEQGDSAMYLCASSSAGSSSHNEQFFGPGTRLTVL.

The chain links TRBV19 to TRBJ2-1; D is possibly TRBD1 or TRBD2 (5 bases each). With the DNA end fitting TRBJ2-7 better, the J assignment may be wrong. Germline V gene sequence: CDR1 LNHDA, CDR2 SQIVND (reference sequence). This CDR3 has 15 residues. The CDR3 sequence is CASSIPGASYNEQYF. The CDR3 nucleotides are TGTGCCAGTAGTATCCCCGGGGCCTCCTACAATGAGCAGTACTTC.

This clonotype has ten or more counts. The chain couples TRBV27 to TRBJ2-7; 7 nucleotides align to TRBD1. Looked up from germline, CDR1 is MNHEY and CDR2 is SMNVEV (reference sequence). This CDR3 region has 14 residues. Trimming removed 2 bases from V and 3 bases from J; junction bases left unmatched: 4. The CDR3 DNA follows: TGTGCCAGCAGTTTAGGCAGGGGGTTCTACGAGCAGTACTTC. Translated, it gives CASSLGRGFYEQYF.

V is TRBV28 and J is TRBJ2-5; either TRBD1 or TRBD2 may supply D (5 bases each). Germline lookup yields CDR1 MDHEN and CDR2 SYDVKM. This CDR3 has 15 residues. V lost 3 bases and J 5 bases, leaving 16 bases between the germline ends. CDR3 nucleotides: TGTGCCAGCAGTTTCCTAGAGGGGCTCGGGGAGACCCAGTACTTC. Translating it yields CASSFLEGLGETQYF.